The 23 T cell receptor beta chains below all came from one sample that was sequenced in a study of beta chain features in type 1 diabetes. Expressed TCRB transcripts were sequenced because the isolated RNA had all been reverse transcribed beforehand. The data were produced by immunoSEQ multiplex PCR, yet TCRdb's version contains in-frame clones alone and is incomplete. Among fewer than 70,000 clones listed, approximately 60% were seen once. General study points: For Type 1 diabetes patients, all four CD4+ subsets carried TCRB CDR3s that were moderately but significantly shorter.

For these TCRs, the target antigens are not known. The sample consisted of stem cell memory CD4+ T cells from blood. The receptors shown here come from a woman aged 25 to 39 with type 1 diabetes.

Here the CDR3 DNA reads TGTGCCAGCGGGGGAGCGGGGGTTATATCCAATGAGCAGTTCTTC. This encodes CASGGAGVISNEQFF. The chain carries TRBV9 and TRBJ2-1; the match to TRBD2 covers 8 bases. Germline V gene data show CDR1 as SGDLS and CDR2 as YYNGEE. Trimming removed 7 bases from V and 6 bases from J; junction bases left unmatched: 12. The CDR3 runs 15 residues. Combining the CDR3 with reference TRBV9 and TRBJ2-1 gives the whole variable domain DSGVTQTPKHLITATGQRVTLRCSPRSGDLSVYWYQQSLDQGLQFLIQYYNGEERAKGNILERFSAQQFPDLHSELNLSSLELGDSALYFCASGGAGVISNEQFFGPGTRLTVL.

In its sample, this clone was seen a few times. The chain couples TRBV30 to TRBJ1-1, with D possibly matching TRBD1 (6 bases). CDR1 is GTSNPN, CDR2 SVGIG, per germline (reference sequence). This CDR3 region has 13 residues. V gave up 3 bases and J gave up 1 base, with 9 bases separating them. CDR3 nucleotide sequence: TGTGCCTGGAGGTCACAGGGGAACACTGAAGCTTTCTTT. It specifies CAWRSQGNTEAFF.

This sequence joins TRBV14 and TRBJ2-2; 9 positions agree with TRBD2. V trimming: 4 bases; J trimming: 7 bases; junction bases outside the gene matches: 10. CDR1 is SGHDN, CDR2 FVKESK, per germline. The CDR3 runs 16 residues. CDR3 residues: CASSLQGTSIYGELFF. In DNA form, the CDR3 reads TGTGCCAGCAGCCTTCAAGGGACTAGCATATACGGGGAGCTGTTTTTT.

The chain employs TRBV5-1 and TRBJ1-1, with 8 bases identical to TRBD1. CDR1 is SGHRS and CDR2 is YFSETQ in the germline V gene. The CDR3 extends over 15 amino acids. J lost 3 bases, V lost 3 bases, and 7 bases had no gene match. The CDR3 DNA sequence: TGCGCCAGCAGCTCCCCGACAGGGGTTGACACTGAAGCTTTCTTT. Residues: CASSSPTGVDTEAFF. Full variable domain (missing parts from reference TRBV5-1 and TRBJ1-1): KAGVTQTPRYLIKTRGQQVTLSCSPISGHRSVSWYQQTPGQGLQFLFEYFSETQRNKGNFPGRFSGRQFSNSRSEMNVSTLELGDSALYLCASSSPTGVDTEAFFGQGTRLTVV.

The rearrangement uses TRBV28 and TRBJ1-2; 9 positions match TRBD1. Losses at the gene ends were 6 bases for V and 8 bases for J; bases not matched to a gene: 7. Germline values: CDR1 MDHEN, CDR2 SYDVKM. The length of the CDR3 is 13 residues. CDR3 sequence (DNA): TGTGCCAGCAGCGAACAGGGGGCCGAAGGCTACACCTTC. This sequence encodes CASSEQGAEGYTF.

The gene calls are TRBV6-1 and TRBJ2-1; TRBD1 might be the D (5 bases). In germline, CDR1 is MNHNS, CDR2 SASEGT. V lost 6 bases and J lost 0, with 12 bases in between. The CDR3 has 15 residues. The DNA of the CDR3 is TGTGCCAGCAGCCAGACAGAGAGCTCCTACAATGAGCAGTTCTTC. Translated: CASSQTESSYNEQFF.

This chain connects TRBV5-1 to TRBJ2-7; TRBD1 aligns across 9 bases. Trimming at V came to 2 bases and at J to 2 bases, leaving 14 bases not matched to a gene. This CDR3 is built from 18 residues. Germline-derived CDR1 and CDR2 are SGHRS and YFSETQ. The CDR3 reads CASSLLRTGEFDPYEQYF. CDR3 nucleotide sequence: TGCGCCAGCAGCTTATTACGGACAGGGGAGTTTGATCCCTACGAGCAGTACTTC.

The chain's CDR3 is CASSPRTGTNYGYTF. The CDR3, as DNA: TGTGCCAGCAGCCCACGGACAGGAACTAACTATGGCTACACCTTC. V and J are TRBV11-3 and TRBJ1-2; 7 bases align to TRBD1. CDR1 is SGHNT, CDR2 YENEEA, per germline. CDR3 length: 15 residues. Unmatched junction bases numbered 6, after V lost 5 bases and J lost 0 bases.

This clone was detected only once. The chain is built from TRBV28 and TRBJ1-1, with D possibly TRBD1 on 5 matching bases. From germline, CDR1 is MDHEN and CDR2 SYDVKM. The CDR3 spans 13 residues. Trimming took 7 bases from V and 0 from J, leaving 9 bases between them. Here the CDR3 reads CASTRQLNTEAFF. DNA for the CDR3: TGTGCCAGCACAAGACAGTTGAACACTGAAGCTTTCTTT.

The rearrangement uses TRBV2 and TRBJ2-2, with TRBD2 matching 9 bases. Germline CDR1 SNHLY, CDR2 FYNNEI. CDR3 length: 14 residues. V lost 7 bases to trimming and J lost 7 bases; unmatched junction nucleotides: 7. The CDR3 reads CASISGTSYGELFF. Here the CDR3 DNA reads TGTGCCAGCATCTCCGGGACTAGCTACGGGGAGCTGTTTTTT.

The rearrangement joins TRBV29-1 to TRBJ1-1; D is possibly TRBD1 (5 bases). CDR1 is SQVTM and CDR2 is ANQGSEA in the germline V gene. V was pared by 0 bases and J by 3 bases, with 14 bases between. The CDR3 spans 15 residues. The CDR3 spells CSVEDGQGRHTEAFF. The CDR3 nucleotides are TGCAGCGTTGAAGACGGGCAGGGTCGGCACACTGAAGCTTTCTTT.

The chain couples TRBV18 to TRBJ2-3; TRBD1 matches at 7 bases. This CDR3 contains 14 residues. The junction had 4 bases not matched to a gene; V was cut back by 3 bases and J by 4 bases. Germline V gives CDR1 KGHSH, CDR2 LQKENI. This CDR3 is CASSPTGSADTQYF. The CDR3 nucleotides are TGTGCCAGCTCACCGACAGGGTCTGCAGATACGCAGTATTTT.

V and J are TRBV10-3 and TRBJ1-2; D unresolved. The CDR3 sequence is 15 residues long. Germline V gene data show CDR1 as ENHRY and CDR2 as SYGVKD. V was shortened by 7 bases and J by 4 bases, with 19 bases between the two germline ends. The CDR3 DNA reads TGTGCCATCATTAAGGTCCCAGGTCTTCCCTATGGCTACACCTTC. It codes for CAIIKVPGLPYGYTF.

This clone was recorded a few times. The chain recombines TRBV29-1 with TRBJ2-3; TRBD2 aligns across 7 bases. Losses at the gene ends were 4 bases for V and 4 bases for J; bases not matched to a gene: 11. CDR1 is SQVTM, CDR2 ANQGSEA, per germline. CDR3 length equals 15 residues. CDR3 sequence reads: CSVGVGGSLPDTQYF. CDR3 nucleotides: TGCAGCGTTGGAGTTGGCGGGAGTCTCCCAGATACGCAGTATTTT.

A few counts support this clone. The chain joins TRBV5-6 to TRBJ1-1; D is ambiguous. V was trimmed by 4 bases and J by 4 bases, leaving 11 bases between them. CDR1 is SGHDT, CDR2 YYEEEE, per germline. This CDR3 has 13 residues. The CDR3 here is CASSGRGSTEAFF. CDR3 sequence (DNA): TGTGCCAGCAGCGGTCGCGGGTCCACTGAAGCTTTCTTT. Full variable domain (missing parts from reference TRBV5-6 and TRBJ1-1): DAGVTQSPTHLIKTRGQQVTLRCSPKSGHDTVSWYQQALGQGPQFIFQYYEEEERQRGNFPDRFSGHQFPNYSSELNVNALLLGDSALYLCASSGRGSTEAFFGQGTRLTVV.

This rearrangement joins TRBV7-9 to TRBJ2-2, with 8 bases matching TRBD1. V gave up 2 bases and J gave up 7 bases; unmatched junction bases: 6. The germline V gene has CDR1 SEHNR and CDR2 FQNEAQ (reference sequence). The CDR3 totals 15 residues. This chain's CDR3 is CASSLTQGASGELFF. In nucleotides, the CDR3 is TGTGCCAGCAGCTTAACTCAGGGGGCTAGCGGGGAGCTGTTTTTT.

V and J are TRBV11-2 and TRBJ2-3; 10 nucleotides agree with TRBD2. The CDR3 loop spans 16 amino acids. From germline, CDR1 is SGHAT and CDR2 FQNNGV. V lost 2 bases, J lost 4 bases, and 6 bases stayed unmatched. DNA of the CDR3: TGTGCCAGCAGCTTACGTTCTAGCGGGAGTGCAGATACGCAGTATTTT. Protein: CASSLRSSGSADTQYF.

In this sample, this clone turned up once. This chain connects TRBV5-1 to TRBJ1-1; possibly TRBD1 for D (5 bases). This CDR3 contains 16 residues. Between the trimmed V and J ends, which lost 4 bases and 1 base, there was a span of 17 bases. Germline assignment: CDR1 SGHRS and CDR2 YFSETQ. The CDR3 sequence: CASSHNRQLGNTEAFF. The CDR3 DNA sequence: TGCGCCAGCAGCCACAACAGACAGCTGGGGAACACTGAAGCTTTCTTT.

The chain recombines TRBV30 with TRBJ2-7, with D perhaps matching TRBD2 (6 bases). Germline assignment: CDR1 GTSNPN and CDR2 SVGIG (reference sequence). The CDR3 has 15 amino acids. V was trimmed by 4 bases and J by 7 bases, leaving 23 bases between them. The CDR3 loop reads CAWKVRAGPLGEQYF. For the CDR3, the DNA is TGTGCCTGGAAAGTACGGGCGGGGCCGCTGGGGGAGCAGTACTTC. Filled out from reference TRBV30 and TRBJ2-7, the complete variable domain reads SQTIHQWPATLVQPVGSPLSLECTVEGTSNPNLYWYRQAAGRGLQLLFYSVGIGQISSEVPQNLSASRPQDRQFILSSKKLLLSDSGFYLCAWKVRAGPLGEQYFGPGTRLTVT.

This chain joins TRBV5-1 and TRBJ2-5; D possibly corresponds to TRBD1 (7 bases). CDR1 and CDR2 from the germline V gene are SGHRS and YFSETQ. The CDR3 covers 14 residues. Trimming shortened V by 4 bases and J by 5 bases, and 15 bases separated the two germline ends. CDR3 sequence reads: CASSVLQGGETQYF. The DNA of the CDR3 is TGCGCCAGCAGCGTCCTCCAGGGGGGTGAGACCCAGTACTTC. The full variable domain, in which reference TRBV5-1 and TRBJ2-5 provide the parts outside the CDR3, is KAGVTQTPRYLIKTRGQQVTLSCSPISGHRSVSWYQQTPGQGLQFLFEYFSETQRNKGNFPGRFSGRQFSNSRSEMNVSTLELGDSALYLCASSVLQGGETQYFGPGTRLLVL.

The rearrangement uses TRBV11-2 and TRBJ2-7; D may be TRBD1 (6 bases). V lost 5 bases to trimming and J lost 0 bases, with 17 bases between them. The germline V gene has CDR1 SGHAT and CDR2 FQNNGV. CDR3 size: 16 residues. This CDR3 reads CASSVLGHSSSYEQYF. The CDR3, as DNA: TGTGCCAGCAGCGTCCTGGGACACTCGAGCTCCTACGAGCAGTACTTC.

This clone was recorded only once. The chain combines TRBV10-3 with TRBJ2-7; D gene unclear. Trimming pared 0 bases from V and 0 bases from J, leaving 6 bases between. In germline, CDR1 is ENHRY, CDR2 SYGVKD. The CDR3 has 14 amino acids. In nucleotides, the CDR3 is TGTGCCATCAGTGAGTCATACAGCTCCTACGAGCAGTACTTC. This translates into CAISESYSSYEQYF.

The chain carries TRBV7-3 and TRBJ2-1; the D gene is possibly TRBD1 (7 bases). The CDR3 is made up of 17 amino acids. Germline V CDR1 and CDR2: SGHTA, FQGTGA. Trimming cost V 6 bases and J 6 bases, with 24 bases left between them. CDR3 in amino acids: CASSSLGGGKGGNEQFF. Written as DNA, the CDR3 is TGTGCCAGCAGTTCATTAGGGGGCGGGAAAGGGGGCAATGAGCAGTTCTTC.